The 14 T cell receptor beta chains in this list originate from one sample, sequenced in a study of cytomegalovirus exposure and HLA in healthy donors. It was with 60 Vbeta and 13 Jbeta primers that the PCR ran. Profiling relied on immunoSEQ multiplex PCR, and the TCRdb table lists in-frame clones only, not all of them. The sample consists of roughly 100,000 clones, about 79% of them appearing once. Sequencing was performed on PBMCs. The receptors stem from a man between 60 and 75 years old in good health and CMV-seropositive.

The chain recombines TRBV7-3 with TRBJ2-1; TRBD2 might be the D (7 bases). Per the germline V gene, CDR1 is SGHTA and CDR2 is FQGTGA. CDR3 length: 15 residues. The V gene lost 5 bases and the J gene lost 6 bases, with 17 bases spanning the gap. Here the CDR3 DNA reads TGTGCCAGCAGCCGCCGTGGGGGGGCTCCCAATGAGCAGTTCTTC. Protein sequence: CASSRRGGAPNEQFF.

The chain couples TRBV4-1 to TRBJ2-7, with TRBD1 matching over 12 bases. The CDR3 loop spans 15 amino acids. Trimming cost V 3 bases and J 9 bases; bases outside gene matches: 9. Germline CDR1 MGHRA, CDR2 YSYEKL. The CDR3: CASSQSGTGGTGQYF. The CDR3, as DNA: TGCGCCAGCAGCCAGTCCGGGACAGGGGGCACCGGGCAGTACTTC.

As DNA, the CDR3 is TGTGCCAGCAGACCAAGCGGGGGGAGGAACACAGATACGCAGTATTTT. Translated: CASRPSGGRNTDTQYF. The chain carries TRBV2 and TRBJ2-3; 9 bases line up with TRBD2. Germline trimming cut 6 bases from V and 2 bases from J; bases unmatched to any gene: 9. The CDR3 is made up of 16 amino acids. Germline CDR1 SNHLY, CDR2 FYNNEI.

Worth noting for this clone: Compared with germline, one end of the junction differs, possibly owing to a read error. The rearrangement links TRBV11-2 to TRBJ2-3; 11 bases fit TRBD2. The CDR3 is 14 amino acids. In germline, CDR1 is SGHAT, CDR2 FQNNGV. CDR3 in amino acids: CASSLAGGLDTQYF. Here the CDR3 DNA reads TGTGCCAGCAGTTTAGCGGGGGGGCTAGATACGCAGTATTTT.

The rearrangement uses TRBV7-8 and TRBJ2-7; D is undetermined. The CDR3 spans 13 residues. Germline V lookup: CDR1 SGHVS, CDR2 FQNEAQ. V lost 2 bases to trimming and J lost 2 bases, with 7 bases between them. CDR3 residues: CASSLYLTYEQYF. Written as DNA, the CDR3 is TGTGCCAGCAGCTTATATCTAACCTACGAGCAGTACTTC.

This rearrangement joins TRBV6-4 to TRBJ1-2, with TRBD1 matching over 8 bases. CDR3 length equals 13 residues. Per germline, CDR1 MRHNA and CDR2 SNTAGT. V shed 6 bases and J 13 bases; nucleotides not matched to a gene: 13. This chain's CDR3 is CASSPGTGTLSTF. CDR3 nucleotide sequence: TGTGCCAGCAGCCCAGGGACAGGAACCCTATCCACCTTC.

The chain carries TRBV7-6 and TRBJ1-6; tentative D call: TRBD1 (6 bases). Trimming took off 6 bases at V and 4 bases at J, with 16 bases between the two ends. Germline lookup yields CDR1 SGHVS and CDR2 FNYEAQ. This CDR3 comprises 16 residues. The CDR3 protein is CASRAGHSLYNSPLHF. CDR3 coding DNA: TGTGCCAGCAGAGCGGGACATTCTTTATATAATTCACCCCTCCACTTT.

The chain carries TRBV5-1 and TRBJ2-5; D ambiguous. V was cut by 0 bases and J by 1 base, with 7 bases left in between. CDR3 length: 14 residues. Germline CDR1 and CDR2: SGHRS and YFSETQ. This CDR3 reads CASSLAGPQETQYF. In DNA, the CDR3 is TGCGCCAGCAGCTTGGCAGGCCCCCAAGAGACCCAGTACTTC.

The chain's CDR3 is CASSHTTSGGAETQYF. The CDR3 region has the DNA TGTGCCAGCAGCCACACGACTAGCGGGGGGGCGGAGACCCAGTACTTC. The V call is TRBV2, the J call TRBJ2-5; 14 bases map to TRBD2. With V trimmed by 6 bases and J by 5 bases, 8 bases remained unmatched. In germline, CDR1 is SNHLY, CDR2 FYNNEI. CDR3 size: 16 residues.

In nucleotides, the CDR3 is TGTGCCAGCAGCCTCGGACAGTTAGCTAATGAAAAACTGTTTTTT. Residues: CASSLGQLANEKLFF. The chain links TRBV9 to TRBJ1-4, with D perhaps TRBD1 (6 bases). The ends were cut back, 4 bases at V and 3 bases at J, with 13 bases in the middle. The germline V gene encodes CDR1 SGDLS and CDR2 YYNGEE. The CDR3 runs 15 residues.

The chain carries TRBV5-1 and TRBJ2-5, with 10 bases matching TRBD1. Germline loops: CDR1 SGHRS, CDR2 YFSETQ. V lost 3 bases, J lost 5 bases, and 7 bases stayed unmatched. This CDR3 contains 15 residues. CDR3 sequence: CASSSGTGDMETQYF. The CDR3 DNA reads as TGCGCCAGCAGCTCCGGGACAGGGGATATGGAGACCCAGTACTTC.

This clone was detected only a few times. The gene calls are TRBV29-1 and TRBJ1-5; no clear D. The germline CDR1 and CDR2 sequences are SQVTM and ANQGSEA. V was shortened by 4 bases and J by 6 bases, with 13 bases between the two germline ends. CDR3 size: 13 residues. CDR3 nucleotides: TGCAGCGTTGCGGTCAATATCGGTCAGCCCCAGCATTTT. The encoded protein is CSVAVNIGQPQHF. Using reference TRBV29-1 and TRBJ1-5 for the parts outside the CDR3, the full variable domain is SAVISQKPSRDICQRGTSLTIQCQVDSQVTMMFWYRQQPGQSLTLIATANQGSEATYESGFVIDKFPISRPNLTFSTLTVSNMSPEDSSIYLCSVAVNIGQPQHFGDGTRLSIL.

The chain employs TRBV11-2 and TRBJ2-5, with D unresolved. The V gene lost 0 bases and the J gene lost 1 base, with 9 bases spanning the gap. CDR1 is SGHAT, CDR2 FQNNGV, per germline. The CDR3 is made up of 15 amino acids. Written as DNA, the CDR3 is TGTGCCAGCAGCTTAGATCCGGGTTTCCAAGAGACCCAGTACTTC. Its translation is CASSLDPGFQETQYF.

The chain has TRBV7-8 and TRBJ2-7; 7 bases are a match to TRBD2. V shed 4 bases and J 3 bases; nucleotides not matched to a gene: 9. The CDR3 runs to 15 residues. CDR1 is SGHVS and CDR2 is FQNEAQ in the germline V gene. In nucleotides, the CDR3 is TGTGCCAGCAGCTCGAGGGAGGGTGTATTCTACGAGCAGTACTTC. Protein sequence: CASSSREGVFYEQYF.